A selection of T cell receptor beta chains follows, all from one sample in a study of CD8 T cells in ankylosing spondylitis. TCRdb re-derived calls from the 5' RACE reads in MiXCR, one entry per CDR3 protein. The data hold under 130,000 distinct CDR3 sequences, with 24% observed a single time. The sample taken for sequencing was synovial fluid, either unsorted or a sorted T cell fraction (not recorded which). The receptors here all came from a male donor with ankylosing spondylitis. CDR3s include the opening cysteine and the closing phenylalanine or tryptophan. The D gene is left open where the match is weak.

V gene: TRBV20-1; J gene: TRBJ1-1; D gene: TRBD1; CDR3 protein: CSARDTGGETEAFF
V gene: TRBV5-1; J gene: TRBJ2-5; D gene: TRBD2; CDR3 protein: CASSYGTIQETQYF
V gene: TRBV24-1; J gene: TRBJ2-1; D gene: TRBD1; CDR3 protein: CATSDSGTGLPNEQFF
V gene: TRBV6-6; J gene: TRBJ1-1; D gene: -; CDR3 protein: CASRRLNTEAFF
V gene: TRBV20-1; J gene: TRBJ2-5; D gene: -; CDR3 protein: CSATSSEGETQYF
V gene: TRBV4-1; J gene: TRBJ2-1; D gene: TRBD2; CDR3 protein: CASSQDPGLAGGGNEQFF
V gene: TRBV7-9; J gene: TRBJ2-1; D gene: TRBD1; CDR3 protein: CASSQGGQGPYNEQFF
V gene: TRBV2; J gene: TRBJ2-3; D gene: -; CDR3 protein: CASSAGTDTQYF
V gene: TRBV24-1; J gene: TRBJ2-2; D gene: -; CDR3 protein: CATSPRTDTGELFF
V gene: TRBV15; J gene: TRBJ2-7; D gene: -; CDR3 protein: CATSRGSSYEQYF
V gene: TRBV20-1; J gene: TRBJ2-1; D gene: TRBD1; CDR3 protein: CSAQPLDRGYNEQFF
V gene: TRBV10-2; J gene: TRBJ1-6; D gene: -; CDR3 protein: CASSESGGPHNSPLHF
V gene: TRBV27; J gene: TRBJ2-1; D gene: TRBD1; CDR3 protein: CASTLGTGVNEQFF
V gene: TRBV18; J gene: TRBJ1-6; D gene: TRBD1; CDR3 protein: CASSFRDRASPLHF
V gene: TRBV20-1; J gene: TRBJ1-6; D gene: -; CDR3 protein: CSAIMGSSPLHF
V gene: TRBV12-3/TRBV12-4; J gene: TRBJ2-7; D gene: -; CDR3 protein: CASSLYGGGIPYEQYF
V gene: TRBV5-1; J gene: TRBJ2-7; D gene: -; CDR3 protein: CASSTPGGDYEQYF
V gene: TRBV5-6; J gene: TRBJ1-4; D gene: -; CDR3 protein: CASSIRDEKLFF
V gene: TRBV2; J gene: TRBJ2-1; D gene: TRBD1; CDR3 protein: CASSEGTGGYNEQFF
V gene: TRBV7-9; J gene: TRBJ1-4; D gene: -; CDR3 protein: CASSLLGGGGKLFF
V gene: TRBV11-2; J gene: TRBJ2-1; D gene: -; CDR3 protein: CASSSPGGSYRSYNEQFF
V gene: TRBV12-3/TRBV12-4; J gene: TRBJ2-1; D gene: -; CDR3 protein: CASSLADRAWGEQFF
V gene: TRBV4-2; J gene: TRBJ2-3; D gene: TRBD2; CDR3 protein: CASSPGLAGWEDTQYF
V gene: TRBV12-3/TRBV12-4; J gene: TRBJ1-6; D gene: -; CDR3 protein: CASSLQQGGSPLHF
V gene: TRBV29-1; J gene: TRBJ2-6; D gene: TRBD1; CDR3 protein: CSFGQGSPSGANVLTF
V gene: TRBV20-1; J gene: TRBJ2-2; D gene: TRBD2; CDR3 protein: CSARGGRAQAEELFF
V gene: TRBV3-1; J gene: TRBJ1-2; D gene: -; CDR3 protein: CASSQEFGDYTF
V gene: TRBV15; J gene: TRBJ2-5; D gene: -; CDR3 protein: CATSREEGRTQYF
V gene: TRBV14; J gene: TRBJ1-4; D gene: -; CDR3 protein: CASSHRPNEKLFF
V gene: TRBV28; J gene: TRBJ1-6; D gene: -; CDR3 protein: CASSLGPGNGSPLHF
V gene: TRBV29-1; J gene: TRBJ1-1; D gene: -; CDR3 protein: CSVGSTNTEAFF
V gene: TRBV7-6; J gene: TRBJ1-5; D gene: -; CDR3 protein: CASSLALGVRQPQHF
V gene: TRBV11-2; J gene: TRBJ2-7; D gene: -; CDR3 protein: CASSLDLLSHEQYF
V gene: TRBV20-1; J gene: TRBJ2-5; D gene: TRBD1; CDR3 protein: CSARKTGSETQYF
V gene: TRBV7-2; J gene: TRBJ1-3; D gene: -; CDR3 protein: CASSLSYSGNTIYF
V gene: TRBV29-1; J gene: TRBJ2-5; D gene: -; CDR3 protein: CSATGTVDQETQYF
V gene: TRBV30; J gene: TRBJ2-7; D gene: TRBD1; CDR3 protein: CAWSVGGTGTYEQYF
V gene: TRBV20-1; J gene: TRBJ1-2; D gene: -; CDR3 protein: CSVRAEKYGYTF
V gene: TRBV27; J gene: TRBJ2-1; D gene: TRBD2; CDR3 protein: CASSPRLAENNEQFF
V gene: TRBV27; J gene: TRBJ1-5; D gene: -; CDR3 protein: CASSSTTGQPQHF
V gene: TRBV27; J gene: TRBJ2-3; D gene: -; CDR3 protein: CASSAWGIGTDTQYF